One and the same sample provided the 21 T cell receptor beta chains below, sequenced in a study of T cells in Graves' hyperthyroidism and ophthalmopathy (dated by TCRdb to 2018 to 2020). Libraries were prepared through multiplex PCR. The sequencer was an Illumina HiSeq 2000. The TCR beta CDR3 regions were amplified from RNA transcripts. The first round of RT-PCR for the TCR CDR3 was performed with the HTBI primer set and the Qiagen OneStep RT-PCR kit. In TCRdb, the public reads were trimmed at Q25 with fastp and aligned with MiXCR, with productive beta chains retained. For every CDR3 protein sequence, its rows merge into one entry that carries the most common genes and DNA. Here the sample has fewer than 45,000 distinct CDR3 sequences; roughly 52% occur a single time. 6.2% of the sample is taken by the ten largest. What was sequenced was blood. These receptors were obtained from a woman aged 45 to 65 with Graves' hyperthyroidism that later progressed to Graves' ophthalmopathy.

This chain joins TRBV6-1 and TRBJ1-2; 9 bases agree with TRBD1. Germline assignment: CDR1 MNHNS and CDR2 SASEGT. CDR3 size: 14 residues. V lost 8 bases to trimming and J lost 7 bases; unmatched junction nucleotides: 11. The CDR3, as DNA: TGTGCCAGCCGCGACAGGGGGTTTCTTTCTGGCTACACCTTC. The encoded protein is CASRDRGFLSGYTF.

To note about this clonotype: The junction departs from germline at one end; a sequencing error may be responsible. The CDR3 spells CSTTGGAGSNQPQHF. The CDR3 DNA reads as TGCAGTACCACAGGGGGCGCGGGAAGCAACCAGCCCCAGCATTTT. The rearrangement links TRBV20-1 to TRBJ1-5, with TRBD1 identical over 9 bases. The CDR3 contains 15 residues. The germline gives CDR1 DFQATT, CDR2 SNEGSKA (reference sequence).

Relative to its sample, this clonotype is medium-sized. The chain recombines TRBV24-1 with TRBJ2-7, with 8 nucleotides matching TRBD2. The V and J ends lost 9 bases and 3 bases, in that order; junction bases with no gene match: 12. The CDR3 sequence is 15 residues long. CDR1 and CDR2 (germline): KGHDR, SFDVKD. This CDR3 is CATLQRETRCYEQYF. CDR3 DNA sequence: TGTGCCACCCTCCAGCGGGAGACGCGTTGCTACGAGCAGTACTTC.

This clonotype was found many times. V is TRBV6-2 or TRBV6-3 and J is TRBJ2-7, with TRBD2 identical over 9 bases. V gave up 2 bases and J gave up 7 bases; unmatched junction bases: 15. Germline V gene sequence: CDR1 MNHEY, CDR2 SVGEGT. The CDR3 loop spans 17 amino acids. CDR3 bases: TGTGCCAGCAGTTACGGGTTTGGCGGGAGGGCCTTACGAGAGCAGTACTTC. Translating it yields CASSYGFGGRALREQYF.

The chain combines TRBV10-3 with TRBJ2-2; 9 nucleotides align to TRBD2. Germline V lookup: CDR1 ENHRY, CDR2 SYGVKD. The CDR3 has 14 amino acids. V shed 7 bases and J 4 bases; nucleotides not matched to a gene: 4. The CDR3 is CAITSGTRTGELFF. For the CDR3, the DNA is TGTGCCATCACTAGCGGGACCCGCACCGGGGAGCTGTTTTTT.

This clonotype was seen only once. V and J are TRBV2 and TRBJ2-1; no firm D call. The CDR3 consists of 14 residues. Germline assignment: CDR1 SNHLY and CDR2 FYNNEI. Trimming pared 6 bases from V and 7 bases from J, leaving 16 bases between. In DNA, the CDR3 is TGTGCCAGCAGCTCTTCCTGGTTGGCTAATGAGCAGTTCTTC. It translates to CASSSSWLANEQFF.

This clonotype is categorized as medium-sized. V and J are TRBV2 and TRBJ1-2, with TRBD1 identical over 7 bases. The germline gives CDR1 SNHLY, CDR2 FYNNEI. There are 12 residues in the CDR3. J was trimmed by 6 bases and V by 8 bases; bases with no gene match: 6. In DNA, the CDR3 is TGTGCCAGCTCCCAACAGGGGAATGGCTACACCTTC. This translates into CASSQQGNGYTF.

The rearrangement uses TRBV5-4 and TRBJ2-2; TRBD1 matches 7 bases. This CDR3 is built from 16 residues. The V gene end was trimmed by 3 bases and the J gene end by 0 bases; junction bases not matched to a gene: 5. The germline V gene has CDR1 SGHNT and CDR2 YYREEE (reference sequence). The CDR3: CASSSWTGANTGELFF. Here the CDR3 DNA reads TGTGCCAGCAGCTCCTGGACAGGCGCGAACACCGGGGAGCTGTTTTTT.

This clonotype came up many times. The DNA for the CDR3 is TGTGCCAGTAGTCTAGTTGGGGCCAACGTCCTGACTTTC. It translates to CASSLVGANVLTF. This sequence joins TRBV19 and TRBJ2-6; the D is unclear. The V and J ends lost 5 bases and 3 bases respectively, with 5 bases between them. Looked up from germline, CDR1 is LNHDA and CDR2 is SQIVND (reference sequence). This CDR3 is 13 amino acids long.

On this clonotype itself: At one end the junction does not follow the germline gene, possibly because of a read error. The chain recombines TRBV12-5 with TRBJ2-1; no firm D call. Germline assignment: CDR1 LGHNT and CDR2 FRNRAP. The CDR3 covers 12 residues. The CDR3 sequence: CASSFRFDEQFF. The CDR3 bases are TGTGCTAGTAGTTTCAGGTTCGATGAGCAGTTCTTC.

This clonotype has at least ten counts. CDR3 DNA: TGTGCCAGCAGAACTGGACAGGTGATATATGGCTACACCTTC. Translation: CASRTGQVIYGYTF. The V gene is TRBV6-1, the J gene TRBJ1-2; 7 nucleotides match TRBD1. Germline V gives CDR1 MNHNS, CDR2 SASEGT. After removal of 6 bases from V and 5 bases from J, the junction contained 9 bases not matched to a gene. The CDR3 sequence is 14 residues long.

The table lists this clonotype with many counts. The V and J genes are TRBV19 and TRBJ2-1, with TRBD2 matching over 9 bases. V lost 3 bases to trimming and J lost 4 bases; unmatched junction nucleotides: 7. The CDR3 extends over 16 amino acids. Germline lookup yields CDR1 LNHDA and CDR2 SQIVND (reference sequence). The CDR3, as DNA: TGTGCCAGTAGTATGGTAGCGGGAGCTTGGTACAATGAGCAGTTCTTC. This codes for CASSMVAGAWYNEQFF.

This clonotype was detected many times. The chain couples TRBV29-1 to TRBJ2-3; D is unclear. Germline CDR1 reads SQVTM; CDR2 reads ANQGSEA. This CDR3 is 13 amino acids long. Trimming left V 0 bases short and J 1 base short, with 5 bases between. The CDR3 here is CSVEERGTDTQYF. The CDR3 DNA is TGCAGCGTTGAAGAACGGGGCACAGATACGCAGTATTTT.

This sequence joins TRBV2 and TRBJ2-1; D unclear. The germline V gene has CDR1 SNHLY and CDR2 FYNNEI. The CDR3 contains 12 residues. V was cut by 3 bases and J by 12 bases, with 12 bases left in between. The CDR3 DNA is TGTGCCAGCAGTGAGACTGCGAAGTCGCAGTTCTTC. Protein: CASSETAKSQFF.

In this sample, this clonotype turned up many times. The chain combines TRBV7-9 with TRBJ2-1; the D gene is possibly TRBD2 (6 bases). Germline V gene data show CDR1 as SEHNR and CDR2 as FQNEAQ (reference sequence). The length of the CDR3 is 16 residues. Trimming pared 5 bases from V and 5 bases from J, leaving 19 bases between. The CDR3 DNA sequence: TGTGCCAGCAGCCCGGCGAGGGACTCCTTTAACAATGAGCAGTTCTTC. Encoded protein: CASSPARDSFNNEQFF.

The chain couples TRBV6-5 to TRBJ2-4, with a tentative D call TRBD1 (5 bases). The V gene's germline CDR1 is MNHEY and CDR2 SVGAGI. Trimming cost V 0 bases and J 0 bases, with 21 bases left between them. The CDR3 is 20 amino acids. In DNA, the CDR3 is TGTGCCAGCAGTTACTCCAGGGCTCCTTCATACTCCCAAGCCAAAAACATTCAGTACTTC. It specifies CASSYSRAPSYSQAKNIQYF.

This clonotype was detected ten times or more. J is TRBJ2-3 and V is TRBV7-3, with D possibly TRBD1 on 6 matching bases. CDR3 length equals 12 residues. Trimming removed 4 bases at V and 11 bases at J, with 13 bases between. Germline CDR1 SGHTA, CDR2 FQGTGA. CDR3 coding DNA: TGTGCCAGCAGCTCACAGGGCATGGGGCAGTATTTT. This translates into CASSSQGMGQYF.

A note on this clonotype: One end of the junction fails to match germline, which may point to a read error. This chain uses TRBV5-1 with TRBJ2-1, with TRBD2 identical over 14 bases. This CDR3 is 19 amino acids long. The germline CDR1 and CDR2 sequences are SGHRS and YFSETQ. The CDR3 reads CASSLGAGTSGSSCNEQFF. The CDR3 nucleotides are TGCGCCAGCAGCTTGGGGGCCGGGACTAGCGGGAGTTCCTGCAATGAGCAGTTCTTC.

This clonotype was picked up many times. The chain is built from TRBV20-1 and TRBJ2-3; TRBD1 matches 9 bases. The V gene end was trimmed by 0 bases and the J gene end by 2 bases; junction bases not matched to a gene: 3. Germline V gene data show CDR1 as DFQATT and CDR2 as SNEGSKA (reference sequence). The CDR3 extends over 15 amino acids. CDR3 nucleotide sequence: TGCAGTGCTAGAGAGGGGACAGGGTTCACAGATACGCAGTATTTT. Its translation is CSAREGTGFTDTQYF.

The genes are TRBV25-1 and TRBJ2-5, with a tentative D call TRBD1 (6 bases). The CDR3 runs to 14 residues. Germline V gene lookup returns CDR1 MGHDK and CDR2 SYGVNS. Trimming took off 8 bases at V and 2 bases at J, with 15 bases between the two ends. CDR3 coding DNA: TGTGCCAGCCCTACAGGGTTCGAGCAAGAGACCCAGTACTTC. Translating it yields CASPTGFEQETQYF.

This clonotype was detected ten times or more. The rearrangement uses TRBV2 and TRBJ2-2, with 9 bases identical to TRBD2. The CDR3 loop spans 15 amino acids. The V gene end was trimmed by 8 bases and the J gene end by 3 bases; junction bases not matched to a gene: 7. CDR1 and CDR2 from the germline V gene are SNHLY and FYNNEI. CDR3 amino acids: CASCTSGQYTGELFF. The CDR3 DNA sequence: TGTGCCAGCTGTACTAGCGGGCAATACACCGGGGAGCTGTTTTTT.